Below, 9 T cell receptor beta chains from the same sample are listed, as sequenced in a study of T-cell memory formation after mild COVID-19. TCRdb reanalysed the 5' RACE reads using MiXCR and keeps one entry per CDR3 protein. The table records 500,000 to 550,000 distinct CDR3 sequences, about 20% of them present only once. The sequenced sample was PBMCs or a T cell subset sorted from them (not recorded which). The origin of the receptors is an adult woman who had mild COVID-19 (a few samples of this study predate the infection). Cell type and time point are not known.

The chain is built from TRBV7-2 and TRBJ1-3; D call uncertain. Deletions cut 4 bases from V and 0 bases from J, with 10 bases between. CDR1 is SGHTA, CDR2 FQGNSA, per germline. This CDR3 region has 15 residues. In nucleotides, the CDR3 is TGTGCCAGCAGCTCCTACGGAAGCTCTGGAAACACCATATATTTT. Translation: CASSSYGSSGNTIYF.

The chain employs TRBV19 and TRBJ2-7, with D perhaps TRBD1 or TRBD2 (5 bases each). Germline CDR1 and CDR2: LNHDA and SQIVND (reference sequence). Trimming stripped 2 bases from V and 2 bases from J, with 25 bases between. The CDR3 is 19 residues long. Written as DNA, the CDR3 is TGTGCCAGTAGTATAAGGGGTCTGGTCTCGCGGGTCCAGACCTACGAGCAGTACTTC. It codes for CASSIRGLVSRVQTYEQYF.

In its sample, this clonotype was seen a few times. The V and J genes are TRBV12-3 or TRBV12-4 and TRBJ2-3; TRBD2 aligns across 11 bases. The CDR3 sequence is 24 residues long. J was trimmed by 0 bases and V by 0 bases; bases with no gene match: 23. The DNA for the CDR3 is TGTGCCAGCAGTTTAGCGCGTGGGGCTAGCGGGGGGCTTATTTATATATCTAGCACAGATACGCAGTATTTT. Encoded protein: CASSLARGASGGLIYISSTDTQYF.

The chain has TRBV29-1 and TRBJ2-7, with a tentative D call TRBD2 (5 bases). V dropped 2 bases and J dropped 2 bases, with 13 bases sitting between them. Per germline, CDR1 SQVTM and CDR2 ANQGSEA. This CDR3 is built from 14 residues. The CDR3 DNA follows: TGCAGCGTTGAACTGGGAGATTCACCCTACGAGCAGTACTTC. This translates into CSVELGDSPYEQYF.

This sequence joins TRBV7-3 and TRBJ2-2; D might be TRBD1 (5 bases). Germline V gene lookup returns CDR1 SGHTA and CDR2 FQGTGA. Trimming removed 5 bases from V and 4 bases from J, with 14 bases in between. The CDR3 is 15 residues long. CDR3 amino acids: CASSPQTATTGELFF. CDR3 DNA sequence: TGTGCCAGCAGCCCCCAGACAGCGACCACCGGGGAGCTGTTTTTT.

The sample holds a few counts of this clonotype. V usage is TRBV9 and J usage is TRBJ2-5; D unresolved. V lost 4 bases and J lost 1, with 11 bases in between. Germline CDR1 reads SGDLS; CDR2 reads YYNGEE. This CDR3 has 14 amino acids. CDR3 protein: CASSLASLQETQYF. CDR3 nucleotides: TGTGCCAGCAGCCTGGCCAGCCTCCAAGAGACCCAGTACTTC.

This clonotype occurred many times. J is TRBJ2-3 and V is TRBV5-1; D gene ambiguous. This CDR3 region has 14 residues. V gave up 0 bases and J gave up 2 bases, with 7 bases separating them. Per the germline V gene, CDR1 is SGHRS and CDR2 is YFSETQ. CDR3 DNA: TGCGCCAGCAGCTTGGGGCAGCCCACAGATACGCAGTATTTT. Translated, it gives CASSLGQPTDTQYF.

This clonotype was seen at least ten times. The gene calls are TRBV7-9 and TRBJ2-1, with D tentatively TRBD1 (6 bases). Germline V gives CDR1 SEHNR, CDR2 FQNEAQ (reference sequence). Trimming removed 5 bases from V and 0 bases from J, with 11 bases in between. The CDR3 covers 15 residues. The CDR3 here is CASSVRGSSYNEQFF. The CDR3 coding sequence is TGTGCCAGCAGCGTAAGGGGGAGCTCCTACAATGAGCAGTTCTTC.

This clonotype appeared a few times. This chain links TRBV20-1 with TRBJ2-1; 12 bases match TRBD2. The CDR3 has 14 amino acids. Germline values: CDR1 DFQATT, CDR2 SNEGSKA (reference sequence). V was pared by 5 bases and J by 5 bases, with 4 bases of the junction left unmatched. CDR3 nucleotide sequence: TGCAGTGCTTACGGACTAGCGGGACACAATGAGCAGTTCTTC. Translation: CSAYGLAGHNEQFF.